This section outlines one T cell receptor (beta chain) sequence together with its context. Its antigen is not known. Blood CD4+ CD25-high CD127-low regulatory T cells supplied the genomic DNA template. This sample is part of a study of regulatory and conventional T cells in RAG deficiency. V was pared by 0 bases and J by 4 bases, with 13 bases between. CDR3 length equals 15 residues. Germline loops: CDR1 SGHDT, CDR2 YYEEEE. The protocol was immunoSEQ multiplex PCR, while the TCRdb copy is restricted to in-frame clones and leaves out a portion. This sample carries approximately 10,000 clones, approximately 94% of them seen once, and the ten largest clones take 1.1% to 1.5%. Study results and caveats: Compared with controls, unique Treg TCR beta sequences dropped about 110-fold in Omenn syndrome and CID/AS. In Omenn syndrome, Treg and Tconv repertoires overlapped >75%.

These same records also appear under a second study, on regulatory T cells. This second report adds: Primers: 52 TRBV forward and 13 TRBJ reverse. In patients, unique TRB V-J pairs were restricted and V/J usage skewed, especially in Tregs.

The receptor was isolated from a human donor in good health. The chain links TRBV5-6 to TRBJ1-1; D gene unclear. The sample was CD127- CD25+ CD4+ Tregs sorted from blood. The CDR3 DNA follows: TGTGCCAGCAGCTTGGGGAGCTTAGGGAGCACTGAAGCTTTCTTT. It specifies CASSLGSLGSTEAFF.